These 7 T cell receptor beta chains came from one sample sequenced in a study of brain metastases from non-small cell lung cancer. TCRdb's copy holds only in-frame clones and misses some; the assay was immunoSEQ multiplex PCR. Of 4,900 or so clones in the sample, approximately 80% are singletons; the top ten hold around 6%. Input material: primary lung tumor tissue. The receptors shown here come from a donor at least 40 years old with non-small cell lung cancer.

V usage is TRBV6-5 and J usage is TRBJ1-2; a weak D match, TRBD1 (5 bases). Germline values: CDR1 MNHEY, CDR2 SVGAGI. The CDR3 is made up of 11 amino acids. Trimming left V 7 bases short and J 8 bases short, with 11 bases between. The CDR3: CASKTVKGYTF. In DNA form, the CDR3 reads TGTGCCAGCAAGACAGTGAAAGGCTACACCTTC.

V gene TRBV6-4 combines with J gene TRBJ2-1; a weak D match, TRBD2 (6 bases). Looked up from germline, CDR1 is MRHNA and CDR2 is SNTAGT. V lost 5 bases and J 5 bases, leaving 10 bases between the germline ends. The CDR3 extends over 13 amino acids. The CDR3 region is CASSFSGNNEQFF. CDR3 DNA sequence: TGTGCCAGCAGTTTTAGCGGAAACAATGAGCAGTTCTTC.

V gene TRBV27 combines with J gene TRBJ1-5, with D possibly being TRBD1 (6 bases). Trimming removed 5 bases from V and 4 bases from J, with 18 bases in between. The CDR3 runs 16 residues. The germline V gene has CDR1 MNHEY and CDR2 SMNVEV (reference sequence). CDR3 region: CASSRRPPQGNQPQHF. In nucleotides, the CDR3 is TGTGCCAGCAGTCGACGGCCACCCCAGGGGAATCAGCCCCAGCATTTT.

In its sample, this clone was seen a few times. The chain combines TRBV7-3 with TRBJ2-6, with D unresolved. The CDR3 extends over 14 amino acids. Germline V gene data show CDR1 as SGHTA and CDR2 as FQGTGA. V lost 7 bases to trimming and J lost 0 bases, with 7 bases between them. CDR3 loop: CASTIRSGANVLTF. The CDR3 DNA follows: TGTGCCAGCACCATCCGCTCTGGGGCCAACGTCCTGACTTTC.

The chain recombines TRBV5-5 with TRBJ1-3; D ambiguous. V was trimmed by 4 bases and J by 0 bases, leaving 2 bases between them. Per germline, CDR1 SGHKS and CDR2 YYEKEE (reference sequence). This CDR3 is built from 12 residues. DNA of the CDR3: TGTGCCAGCAGCCTCTCTGGAAACACCATATATTTT. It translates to CASSLSGNTIYF.

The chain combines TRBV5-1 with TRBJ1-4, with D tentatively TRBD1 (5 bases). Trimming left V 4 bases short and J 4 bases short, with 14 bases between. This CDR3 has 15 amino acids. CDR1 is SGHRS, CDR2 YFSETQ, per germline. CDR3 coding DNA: TGCGCCAGCAGCGGGGAAGGGGTGGATAATGAAAAACTGTTTTTT. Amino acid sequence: CASSGEGVDNEKLFF.

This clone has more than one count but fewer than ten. DNA of the CDR3: TGTGCCAGCAGCTTAGTGGGCAGGGCAATATTCTTC. Amino acids: CASSLVGRAIFF. The chain has TRBV7-9 and TRBJ2-1; tentatively, D is TRBD1 (5 bases). Germline lookup yields CDR1 SEHNR and CDR2 FQNEAQ (reference sequence). V was shortened by 1 base and J by 16 bases, with 14 bases between the two germline ends. CDR3 length equals 12 residues.